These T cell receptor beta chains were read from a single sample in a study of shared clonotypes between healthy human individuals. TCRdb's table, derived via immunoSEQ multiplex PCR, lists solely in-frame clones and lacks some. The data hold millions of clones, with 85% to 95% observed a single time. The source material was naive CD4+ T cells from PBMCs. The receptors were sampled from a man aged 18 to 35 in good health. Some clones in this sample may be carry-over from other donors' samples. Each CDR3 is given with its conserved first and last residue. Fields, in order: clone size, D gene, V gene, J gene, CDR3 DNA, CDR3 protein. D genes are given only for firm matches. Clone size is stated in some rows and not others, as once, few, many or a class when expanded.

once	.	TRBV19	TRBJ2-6	TGTGCCAGTAGTACCCCAAAACGGAGCTCTGGGGCCAACGTCCTGACTTTC	CASSTPKRSSGANVLTF
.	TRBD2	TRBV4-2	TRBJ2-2	TGTGCCAGCAGCCAAGATCGGGATAGCGGGACCGGGGAGCTGTTTTTT	CASSQDRDSGTGELFF
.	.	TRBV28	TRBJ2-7	TGTGCCAGCAGTTTGACCCCGGGGGCAGGGGATTCCTACGAGCAGTACTTC	CASSLTPGAGDSYEQYF
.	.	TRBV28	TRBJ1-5	TGTGCCAGCAGTTTAGGGTGGGGTAGCAATCAGCCCCAGCATTTT	CASSLGWGSNQPQHF
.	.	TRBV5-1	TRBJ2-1	TGCGCCAGCAGCTTTCTAGGGAGCTCCTACAATGAGCAGTTCTTC	CASSFLGSSYNEQFF
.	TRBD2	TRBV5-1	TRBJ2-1	TGCGCCAGCAGCTCTAGACTAGCGGGAGGTAACATATACAATGAGCAGTTCTTC	CASSSRLAGGNIYNEQFF
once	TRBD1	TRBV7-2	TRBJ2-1	TGTGCCAGCAGCTTCGGGACAGGGTTTAATGAGCAGTTCTTC	CASSFGTGFNEQFF
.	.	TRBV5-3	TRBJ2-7	TGTGCCAGAAGCAGGACAGGAGGGTCTGACCTCTCATCCTACGAGCAGTACTTC	CARSRTGGSDLSSYEQYF
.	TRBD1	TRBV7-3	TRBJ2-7	TGTGCCAGCAGCCAAGCAGGGACAGGGGCCTACGAGCAGTACTTC	CASSQAGTGAYEQYF
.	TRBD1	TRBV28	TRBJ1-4	TGTGCCAGCAGTCCCCGGACAGGGGGCCGGCGGGAAAAACTGTTTTTT	CASSPRTGGRREKLFF
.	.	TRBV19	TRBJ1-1	TGTGCCAGTAGTATCTCGGGCCGTGGCGGCACTGAAGCTTTCTTT	CASSISGRGGTEAFF
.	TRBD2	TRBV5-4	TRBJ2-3	TGTGCCAGCAGCTTGGAAGCGGGGAGCACAGATACGCAGTATTTT	CASSLEAGSTDTQYF
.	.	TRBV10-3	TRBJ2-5	TGTGCCATCAGTGAGGGACAGAGGGAGACCCAGTACTTC	CAISEGQRETQYF
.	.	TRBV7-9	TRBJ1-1	TGTGCCAGCAGTGCAAGCCCGAACACTGAAGCTTTCTTT	CASSASPNTEAFF
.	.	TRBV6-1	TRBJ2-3	TGTGCCAGCAGGATAACAGGGTATAGCACAGATACGCAGTATTTT	CASRITGYSTDTQYF
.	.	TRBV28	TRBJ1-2	TGTGCCAGCAGTTTTCTCTGGACAGCTAGGGATGGCTACACCTTC	CASSFLWTARDGYTF
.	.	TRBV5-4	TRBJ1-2	TGTGCCAGCAGCTTGGTACAGGCGCCCAACTATGGCTACACCTTC	CASSLVQAPNYGYTF
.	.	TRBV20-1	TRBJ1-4	TGCAGTGCTAGGGGGTATGAAAAACTGTTTTTT	CSARGYEKLFF
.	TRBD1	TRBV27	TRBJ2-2	TGTGCCAGCAGTTTGAGGGACAGGGCGGGCACCGGGGAGCTGTTTTTT	CASSLRDRAGTGELFF
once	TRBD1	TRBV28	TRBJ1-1	TGTGCCAGCAGGCGACAGGGGGCGATGAACACTGAAGCTTTCTTT	CASRRQGAMNTEAFF
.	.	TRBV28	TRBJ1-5	TGTGCCAGCAGTTTTGCAGACAGGCTTTGGGTCAATCAGCCCCAGCATTTT	CASSFADRLWVNQPQHF
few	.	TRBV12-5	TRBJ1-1	TGTGCTAGTGGTCCAAAGGCAGGGACTGAAGCTTTCTTT	CASGPKAGTEAFF
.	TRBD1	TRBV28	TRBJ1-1	TGTGCCAGCAGTGTACGGGGACAGGCAAAGGGCACTGAAGCTTTCTTT	CASSVRGQAKGTEAFF
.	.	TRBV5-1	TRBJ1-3	TGCGCCAGCAGCTTGGAAGGGGGGAGAAACACCATATATTTT	CASSLEGGRNTIYF
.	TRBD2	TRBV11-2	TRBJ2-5	TGTGCCAGCAGCTCAGGGAGGGGCAGGGCCGTAGAGACCCAGTACTTC	CASSSGRGRAVETQYF
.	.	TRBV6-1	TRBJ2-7	TGTGCCGGAGCCCGGGAGCCCTACGAGCAGTACTTC	CAGAREPYEQYF
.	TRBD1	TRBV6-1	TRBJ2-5	TGTGCCAGCCGGACAGGTCAAGAGACCCAGTACTTC	CASRTGQETQYF
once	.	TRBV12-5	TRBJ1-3	TGTGCTAGTGGCCCCTCGGGACCTGGAAACACCATATATTTT	CASGPSGPGNTIYF
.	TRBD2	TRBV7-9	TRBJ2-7	TGTGCCAGCAGCTTATCAGCTAGCGGGAGCTCCTACGAGCAGTACTTC	CASSLSASGSSYEQYF
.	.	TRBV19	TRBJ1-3	TGTGCCAGTAGGTCAGGGGACTACTCTGGAAACACCATATATTTT	CASRSGDYSGNTIYF
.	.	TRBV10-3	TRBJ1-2	TGTGCCATCAGTCCATTACAGAACAGTAACTATGGCTACACCTTC	CAISPLQNSNYGYTF
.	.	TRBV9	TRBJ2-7	TGTGCCAGCAGCGGAACCGCGGACTGGGGGACTTCCTACGAGCAGTACTTC	CASSGTADWGTSYEQYF
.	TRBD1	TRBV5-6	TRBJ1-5	TGTGCCAGCAGCTTGGGCGGTGGGACAGGCGCTAGTCAGCCCCAGCATTTT	CASSLGGGTGASQPQHF
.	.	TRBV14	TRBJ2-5	TGTGCCAGCAGCCAAGATCCCAGGGAGACCCAGTACTTC	CASSQDPRETQYF
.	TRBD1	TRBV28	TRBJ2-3	TGTGCCAGTTTAACCGGGACAGGGGGCACAGATACGCAGTATTTT	CASLTGTGGTDTQYF
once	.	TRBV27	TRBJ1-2	TGTGCCAGCAGTCGCTACGGGGGGAACTATGGCTACACCTTC	CASSRYGGNYGYTF